This T cell receptor (beta chain) comes out of a study of blood T cells in healthy people across ages. With a J-beta primer mix and a sample-barcoded 5' primer, a second PCR ran roughly 6 to 11 cycles. TCRdb independently ran MiXCR on the 5' RACE reads; one entry per CDR3 protein. The top ten hold around 30% of the sample, which has fewer than 700,000 distinct CDR3 sequences, 35% to 50% seen once. This clonotype was counted at least ten times. Sample: blood. This TCR was recovered from a man aged 80 or over in good health.

The CDR3 nucleotides are TGCAGTGCTAGAGGCCAGACAGGCGCAAATTCACCCCTCCACTTT. It encodes CSARGQTGANSPLHF. The V and J genes are TRBV20-1 and TRBJ1-6; D might be TRBD1 (6 bases). The CDR3 totals 15 residues. Germline V gene sequence: CDR1 DFQATT, CDR2 SNEGSKA (reference sequence). The V end was cut by 1 base, the J end by 7 bases, with 14 bases between.